The 28 T cell receptor beta chains below come from one sample, sequenced in a study of CD8 T cells in Susac syndrome (dated by TCRdb to between 2019 and 2020). The library was obtained by the immunoSEQ multiplex PCR assay. RNA was extracted using the RNeasy kit, and roughly 0.5 to 1 microgram was reverse transcribed with random hexamers. TCRdb reworked the public reads: Q25 trimming with fastp, MiXCR clone assembly, productive beta chains retained. Rows with a matching CDR3 protein are joined into one entry that keeps the most common DNA and genes. A total of approximately 110,000 distinct CDR3 sequences appear in this sample, approximately 93% of them only once. Approximately 0.3% of the sample is taken by the ten largest. Sequencing was carried out using CD8+ T cells from PBMCs. These receptors were collected from a human donor with multiple sclerosis.

This chain joins TRBV12-3 or TRBV12-4 and TRBJ2-7; D is tentatively TRBD1 or TRBD2 (5 bases each). The CDR3 spans 17 residues. V was cut by 5 bases and J by 0 bases, with 20 bases left in between. DNA for the CDR3: TGTGCCAGCAGTCCTAGTAGGGACGGGATAAGCTCCTACGAGCAGTACGTC. It is translated as CASSPSRDGISSYEQYV.

This rearrangement joins TRBV20-1 to TRBJ2-7; 10 bases fit TRBD2. Per germline, CDR1 DFQATT and CDR2 SNEGSKA (reference sequence). The ends lost 5 bases at V and 3 bases at J; junction bases unmatched: 13. The length of the CDR3 is 16 residues. The CDR3 region has the DNA TGCAGTGCTCCCGAAATAGCGGGGGGTCCAATCTACGAGCAGTACTTC. As protein: CSAPEIAGGPIYEQYF.

The chain carries TRBV30 and TRBJ2-1; 7 bases fit TRBD2. Germline V gene sequence: CDR1 GTSNPN, CDR2 SVGIG (reference sequence). The CDR3 sequence is 14 residues long. The ends lost 2 bases at V and 4 bases at J; junction bases unmatched: 5. The CDR3 DNA reads TGTGCCTGGAGTATAGGAGCGGGATACAATGAGCAGTTCTTC. Its translation is CAWSIGAGYNEQFF.

The V and J genes are TRBV29-1 and TRBJ1-2, with D possibly TRBD1 on 6 matching bases. Germline V gene lookup returns CDR1 SQVTM and CDR2 ANQGSEA. The ends were cut back, 6 bases at V and 6 bases at J, with 8 bases in the middle. This CDR3 is built from 10 residues. DNA for the CDR3: TGCAGCGTGAAGGGGGATGGCTACACCTTC. It is translated as CSVKGDGYTF.

The chain employs TRBV4-1 and TRBJ2-5, with D uncertain. The germline V and J ends were trimmed by 5 bases and 2 bases, with 15 bases remaining between them. The CDR3 spans 15 residues. Germline CDR1 reads MGHRA; CDR2 reads YSYEKL. The CDR3 loop is CASSARSSPQETQYF. In DNA form, the CDR3 reads TGCGCCAGCAGCGCCCGTAGCAGCCCACAAGAGACCCAGTACTTC.

The chain has TRBV24-1 and TRBJ1-5; D is possibly TRBD1 (5 bases). Looked up from germline, CDR1 is KGHDR and CDR2 is SFDVKD. V was shortened by 5 bases and J by 4 bases, with 8 bases between the two germline ends. The CDR3 extends over 13 amino acids. CDR3 protein: CATSATENQPQHF. In nucleotides, the CDR3 is TGTGCCACCAGTGCGACAGAAAATCAGCCCCAGCATTTT.

J is TRBJ2-6 and V is TRBV29-1; a weak D match, TRBD2 (6 bases). The CDR3 loop spans 18 amino acids. Germline V CDR1 and CDR2: SQVTM, ANQGSEA. Deletions cut 4 bases from V and 1 base from J, with 20 bases between. CDR3: CSVGGVSGAGSGANVLTF. The CDR3 DNA sequence: TGCAGCGTTGGTGGTGTTAGCGGAGCTGGTTCTGGGGCCAACGTCCTGACTTTC.

The V and J genes are TRBV4-1 and TRBJ1-3; D unresolved. This CDR3 comprises 15 residues. The V gene lost 3 bases and the J gene lost 0 bases, with 9 bases spanning the gap. The germline CDR1 and CDR2 sequences are MGHRA and YSYEKL. The CDR3 region is CASSQGTNSGNTIYF. The CDR3 region has the DNA TGCGCCAGCAGCCAGGGAACCAACTCTGGAAACACCATATATTTT.

The V and J genes are TRBV14 and TRBJ2-1; tentative D call: TRBD1 (7 bases). The V end was cut by 0 bases, the J end by 7 bases, with 13 bases between. CDR3 length: 15 amino acids. Germline lookup yields CDR1 SGHDN and CDR2 FVKESK. The DNA of the CDR3 is TGTGCCAGCAGCCAAGACAGGGGGGCGTCGAATGAGCAGTTCTTC. This encodes CASSQDRGASNEQFF.

DNA of the CDR3: TGCGCCAGCAGTTCGGACAGGGGGTACGAGCAGTACTTC. Translated: CASSSDRGYEQYF. The chain combines TRBV4-1 with TRBJ2-7; 10 nucleotides match TRBD1. This CDR3 has 13 residues. J lost 4 bases, V lost 6 bases, and 3 bases had no gene match. Germline V gene data show CDR1 as MGHRA and CDR2 as YSYEKL.

This chain connects TRBV27 to TRBJ1-5; TRBD1 aligns across 10 bases. CDR3 length: 15 residues. Germline V gene data show CDR1 as MNHEY and CDR2 as SMNVEV (reference sequence). J lost 2 bases, V lost 6 bases, and 4 bases had no gene match. CDR3 nucleotide sequence: TGTGCCAGCAGCCGCGGGACAGGGGGCAATCAGCCCCAGCATTTT. This codes for CASSRGTGGNQPQHF.

CDR3 DNA sequence: TGTGCCAGCAGTGGTGGCCAGTACTTC. Protein product: CASSGGQYF. The chain is built from TRBV6-1 and TRBJ2-5; D remains unclear. Germline V lookup: CDR1 MNHNS, CDR2 SASEGT. The CDR3 loop spans 9 amino acids. Trimming stripped 4 bases from V and 10 bases from J, with 4 bases between.

The rearrangement links TRBV7-2 to TRBJ1-5; D is perhaps TRBD1 (6 bases). The CDR3 totals 15 residues. With 4 bases removed from V and 3 bases from J, the gap between germline ends came to 13 bases. The germline V gene encodes CDR1 SGHTA and CDR2 FQGNSA. The CDR3 nucleotides are TGTGCCAGCAGCTGGACTACAGGGAACAATCAGCCCCAGCATTTT. This translates into CASSWTTGNNQPQHF. Combining the CDR3 with reference TRBV7-2 and TRBJ1-5 gives the whole variable domain GAGVSQSPSNKVTEKGKDVELRCDPISGHTALYWYRQSLGQGLEFLIYFQGNSAPDKSGLPSDRFSAERTGGSVSTLTIQRTQQEDSAVYLCASSWTTGNNQPQHFGDGTRLSIL.

This chain joins TRBV4-1 and TRBJ1-1; a weak D match, TRBD1 (5 bases). Trimming pared 1 base from V and 1 base from J, leaving 7 bases between. Germline CDR1 and CDR2: MGHRA and YSYEKL. The CDR3 is 14 residues long. In DNA, the CDR3 is TGCGCCAGCAGCCAAGGTGGGGGGAACACTGAAGCTTTCTTT. It encodes CASSQGGGNTEAFF.

This sequence joins TRBV20-1 and TRBJ2-7; TRBD2 matches at 9 bases. Germline values: CDR1 DFQATT, CDR2 SNEGSKA (reference sequence). CDR3 length equals 15 residues. The V gene end was trimmed by 3 bases and the J gene end by 2 bases; junction bases not matched to a gene: 8. The CDR3 is CSASGRGGVAYEQYF. CDR3 nucleotide sequence: TGCAGTGCTAGTGGGCGGGGGGGCGTGGCCTACGAGCAGTACTTC.

The chain links TRBV2 to TRBJ2-7; tentative D call: TRBD2 (7 bases). V lost 4 bases and J 4 bases, leaving 14 bases between the germline ends. CDR3 size: 14 residues. Germline V gene sequence: CDR1 SNHLY, CDR2 FYNNEI. In DNA, the CDR3 is TGTGCCAGCAGTGCGGGGGGCCGTGGATACGAGCAGTACGTC. It codes for CASSAGGRGYEQYV.

The CDR3 DNA reads as TGTGCCAGCAGCTTATCGGCTAGCGGCTACAATGAGCAGTTCTTC. Residues: CASSLSASGYNEQFF. J is TRBJ2-1 and V is TRBV7-9, with 7 positions matching TRBD2. The CDR3 runs 15 residues. The V and J ends lost 2 bases and 3 bases, in that order; junction bases with no gene match: 4. Germline-derived CDR1 and CDR2 are SEHNR and FQNEAQ (reference sequence).

The rearrangement joins TRBV6-1 to TRBJ2-7; D is unclear. The CDR3 runs to 16 residues. The germline CDR1 and CDR2 sequences are MNHNS and SASEGT. The germline V and J ends were trimmed by 6 bases and 0 bases, with 18 bases remaining between them. In DNA form, the CDR3 reads TGTGCCAGCAGCCGCGACCCAGGACGGAGCTCCTACGAGCAGTACTTC. It encodes CASSRDPGRSSYEQYF.

The V gene is TRBV2, the J gene TRBJ2-7; 10 positions agree with TRBD1. V lost 4 bases and J lost 4; bases outside the gene matches: 4. CDR1 is SNHLY, CDR2 FYNNEI, per germline. The CDR3 contains 14 residues. The CDR3 coding sequence is TGTGCCAGCAGTGTTGGGACAGGGGCGTACGAGCAGTACGTC. It yields the protein CASSVGTGAYEQYV.

The genes are TRBV7-9 and TRBJ2-7, with TRBD1 matching over 8 bases. With 6 bases clipped from V and 6 bases from J, the junction kept 4 bases outside the gene matches. Germline loops: CDR1 SEHNR, CDR2 FQNEAQ (reference sequence). The CDR3 covers 12 residues. CDR3 bases: TGTGCCAGCAGGTACGGGACAGGCGAGCAGTACGTC. This gives the protein CASRYGTGEQYV.

This clonotype was detected a few times. CDR3 sequence: CASSLGFWAAGANVLTF. The CDR3 DNA sequence: TGTGCCAGCAGCTTAGGTTTCTGGGCGGCTGGGGCCAACGTCCTGACTTTC. This chain joins TRBV7-9 and TRBJ2-6; D gene ambiguous. V was pared by 1 base and J by 2 bases, with 12 bases between. The CDR3 is 17 amino acids. In germline, CDR1 is SEHNR, CDR2 FQNEAQ (reference sequence).

The chain links TRBV18 to TRBJ2-5, with D unresolved. The V gene lost 2 bases and the J gene lost 7 bases, with 14 bases spanning the gap. There are 14 residues in the CDR3. Germline V gives CDR1 KGHSH, CDR2 LQKENI. The CDR3 bases are TGTGCCAGCTCACCAGGGTTTATAGTATCGACCCAGTACTTC. This translates into CASSPGFIVSTQYF. The full variable domain, its missing parts supplied by reference TRBV18 and TRBJ2-5, is NAGVMQNPRHLVRRRGQEARLRCSPMKGHSHVYWYRQLPEEGLKFMVYLQKENIIDESGMPKERFSAEFPKEGPSILRIQQVVRGDSAAYFCASSPGFIVSTQYFGPGTRLLVL.

The CDR3 sequence is CASSHGTSGMGYTF. CDR3 coding DNA: TGCGCCAGCAGCCACGGGACGAGCGGGATGGGCTACACCTTC. This chain connects TRBV4-1 to TRBJ1-2; D might be TRBD1 (5 bases). The CDR3 consists of 14 residues. V was pared by 3 bases and J by 8 bases, with 16 bases between. CDR1 and CDR2 from the germline V gene are MGHRA and YSYEKL.

The gene calls are TRBV6-1 and TRBJ2-7, with D possibly TRBD1 on 5 matching bases. The CDR3 loop spans 13 amino acids. With 9 bases removed from V and 9 bases from J, the gap between germline ends came to 21 bases. Germline assignment: CDR1 MNHNS and CDR2 SASEGT. The CDR3 bases are TGTGCCAGTCAGGGTTCTACCCTCTTCGGGCAGTACGTC. Encoded protein: CASQGSTLFGQYV.

The rearrangement joins TRBV5-1 to TRBJ2-1; D might be TRBD1 or TRBD2, each matching 5 bases. Trimming removed 0 bases at V and 5 bases at J, with 18 bases between. Per the germline V gene, CDR1 is SGHRS and CDR2 is YFSETQ. The CDR3 has 17 residues. The CDR3: CASSLGGWGTGNNEQFF. CDR3 DNA: TGCGCCAGCAGCTTGGGGGGGTGGGGGACCGGGAACAATGAGCAGTTCTTC.

This clonotype was observed a few times. This chain connects TRBV9 to TRBJ2-3, with a possible D match to TRBD2 (6 bases). CDR1 and CDR2 (germline): SGDLS, YYNGEE. Trimming shortened V by 3 bases and J by 3 bases, and 11 bases separated the two germline ends. This CDR3 spans 14 amino acids. CDR3 DNA sequence: TGTGCCAGCAGCGCTGGGACTGGGACAGATACGCAGTATTTT. Encoded protein: CASSAGTGTDTQYF.

V gene TRBV30 combines with J gene TRBJ1-5; 10 bases match TRBD1. The V segment lost 2 bases and the J segment 4 bases; nucleotides outside the gene matches: 8. This CDR3 region has 16 residues. Germline V gene data show CDR1 as GTSNPN and CDR2 as SVGIG (reference sequence). Here the CDR3 DNA reads TGTGCCTGGAGTCCTCGGCGACAGGGGGCGAATCAGCCCCAGCATTTT. Translated: CAWSPRRQGANQPQHF. The complete variable domain, with remaining parts taken from reference TRBV30 and TRBJ1-5, reads SQTIHQWPATLVQPVGSPLSLECTVEGTSNPNLYWYRQAAGRGLQLLFYSVGIGQISSEVPQNLSASRPQDRQFILSSKKLLLSDSGFYLCAWSPRRQGANQPQHFGDGTRLSIL.

This chain connects TRBV11-1 to TRBJ2-3; D call uncertain. V lost 3 bases and J lost 4, with 5 bases in between. Germline V lookup: CDR1 SGHAT, CDR2 FQDESV (reference sequence). CDR3 length equals 12 residues. The CDR3 protein is CASSLVPDTQYF. For the CDR3, the DNA is TGTGCCAGCAGCTTGGTCCCAGATACGCAGTATTTT. The entire variable domain, with the rest obtained from reference TRBV11-1 and TRBJ2-3, is as follows: EAEVAQSPRYKITEKSQAVAFWCDPISGHATLYWYRQILGQGPELLVQFQDESVVDDSQLPKDRFSAERLKGVDSTLKIQPAELGDSAMYLCASSLVPDTQYFGPGTRLTVL.